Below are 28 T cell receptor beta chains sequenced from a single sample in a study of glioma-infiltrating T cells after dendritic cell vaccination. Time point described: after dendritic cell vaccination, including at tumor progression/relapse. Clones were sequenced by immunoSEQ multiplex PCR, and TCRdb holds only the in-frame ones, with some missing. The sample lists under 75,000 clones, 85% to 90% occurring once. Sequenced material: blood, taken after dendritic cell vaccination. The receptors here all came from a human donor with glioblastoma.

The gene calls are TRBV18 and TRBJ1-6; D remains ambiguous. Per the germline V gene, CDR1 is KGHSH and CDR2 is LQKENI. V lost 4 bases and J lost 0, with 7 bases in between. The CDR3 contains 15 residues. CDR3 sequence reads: CASSRLSSYNSPLHF. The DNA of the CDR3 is TGTGCCAGCTCACGACTCAGCTCCTATAATTCACCCCTCCACTTT.

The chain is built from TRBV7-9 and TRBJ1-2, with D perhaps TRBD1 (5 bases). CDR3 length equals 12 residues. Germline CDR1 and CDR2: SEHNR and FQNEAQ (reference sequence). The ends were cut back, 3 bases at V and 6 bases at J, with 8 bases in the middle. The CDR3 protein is CASSFGGDGYTF. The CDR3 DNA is TGTGCCAGCAGCTTCGGGGGGGATGGCTACACCTTC.

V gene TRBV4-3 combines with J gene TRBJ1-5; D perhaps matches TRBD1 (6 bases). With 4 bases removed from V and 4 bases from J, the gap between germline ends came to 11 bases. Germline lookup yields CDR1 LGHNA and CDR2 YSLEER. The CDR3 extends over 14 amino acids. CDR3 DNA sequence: TGCGCCAGCAGCCGAAACACAGGGAATCAGCCCCAGCATTTT. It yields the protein CASSRNTGNQPQHF.

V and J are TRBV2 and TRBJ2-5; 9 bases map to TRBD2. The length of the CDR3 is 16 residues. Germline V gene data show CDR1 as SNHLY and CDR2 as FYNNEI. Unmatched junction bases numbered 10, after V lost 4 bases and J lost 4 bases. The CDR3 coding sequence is TGTGCCAGCAGTGTTGCTAGCGGGGCCGCATCAGAGACCCAGTACTTC. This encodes CASSVASGAASETQYF.

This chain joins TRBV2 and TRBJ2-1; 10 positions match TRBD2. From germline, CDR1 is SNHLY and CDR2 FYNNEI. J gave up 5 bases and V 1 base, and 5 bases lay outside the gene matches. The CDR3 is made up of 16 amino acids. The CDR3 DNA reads TGTGCCAGCAGTGAAGGGACTAGCGGAGTCAACAATGAGCAGTTCTTC. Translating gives CASSEGTSGVNNEQFF.

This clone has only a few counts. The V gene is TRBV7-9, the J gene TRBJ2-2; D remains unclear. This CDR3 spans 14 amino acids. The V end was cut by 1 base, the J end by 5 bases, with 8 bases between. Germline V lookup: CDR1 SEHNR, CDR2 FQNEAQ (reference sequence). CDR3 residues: CASSLEPGTGELFF. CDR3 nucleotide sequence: TGTGCCAGCAGCTTAGAGCCCGGGACCGGGGAGCTGTTTTTT.

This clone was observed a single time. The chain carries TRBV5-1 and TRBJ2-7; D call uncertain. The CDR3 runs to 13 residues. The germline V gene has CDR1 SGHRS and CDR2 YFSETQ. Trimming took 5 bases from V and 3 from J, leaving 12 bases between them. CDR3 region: CASSLGDNYEQYF. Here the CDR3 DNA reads TGCGCCAGCAGTCTAGGCGATAACTACGAGCAGTACTTC. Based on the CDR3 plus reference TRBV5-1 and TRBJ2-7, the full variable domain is KAGVTQTPRYLIKTRGQQVTLSCSPISGHRSVSWYQQTPGQGLQFLFEYFSETQRNKGNFPGRFSGRQFSNSRSEMNVSTLELGDSALYLCASSLGDNYEQYFGPGTRLTVT.

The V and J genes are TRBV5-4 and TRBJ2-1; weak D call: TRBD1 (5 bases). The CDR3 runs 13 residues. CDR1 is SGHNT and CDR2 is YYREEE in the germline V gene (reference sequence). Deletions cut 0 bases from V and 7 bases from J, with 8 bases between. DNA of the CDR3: TGTGCCAGCAGCTTGGGCAGGGAAAATGAGCAGTTCTTC. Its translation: CASSLGRENEQFF.

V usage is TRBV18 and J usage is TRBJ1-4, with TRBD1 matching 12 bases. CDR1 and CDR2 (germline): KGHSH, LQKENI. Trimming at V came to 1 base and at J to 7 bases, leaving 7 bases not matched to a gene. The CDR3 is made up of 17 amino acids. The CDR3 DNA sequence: TGTGCCAGCTCACCACAACCCGGGACAGGGGGCGGTGAAAAACTGTTTTTT. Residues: CASSPQPGTGGGEKLFF.

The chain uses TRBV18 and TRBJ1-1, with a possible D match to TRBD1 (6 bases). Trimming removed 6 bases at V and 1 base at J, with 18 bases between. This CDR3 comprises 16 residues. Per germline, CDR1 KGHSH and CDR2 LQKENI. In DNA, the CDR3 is TGTGCCAGCTCCCGCAGGGGTACGGATGAGAACACTGAAGCTTTCTTT. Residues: CASSRRGTDENTEAFF.

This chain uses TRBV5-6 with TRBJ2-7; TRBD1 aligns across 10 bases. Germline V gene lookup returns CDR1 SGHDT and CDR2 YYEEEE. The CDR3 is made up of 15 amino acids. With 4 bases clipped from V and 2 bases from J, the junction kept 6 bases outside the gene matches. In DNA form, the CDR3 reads TGTGCCAGCAGCACCGGGACAGGGGCCCCCTACGAGCAGTACTTC. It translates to CASSTGTGAPYEQYF.

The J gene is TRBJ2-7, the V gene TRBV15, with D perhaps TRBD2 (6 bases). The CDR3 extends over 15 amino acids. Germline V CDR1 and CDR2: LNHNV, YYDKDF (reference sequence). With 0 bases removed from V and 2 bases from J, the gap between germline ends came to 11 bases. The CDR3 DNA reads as TGTGCCACCAGCAGAGATGCGGGGTTCGCCTACGAGCAGTACTTC. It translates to CATSRDAGFAYEQYF.

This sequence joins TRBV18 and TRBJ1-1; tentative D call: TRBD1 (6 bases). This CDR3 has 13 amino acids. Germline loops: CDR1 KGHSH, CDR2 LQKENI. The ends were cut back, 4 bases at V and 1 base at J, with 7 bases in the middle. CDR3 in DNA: TGTGCCAGCTCACGGGACAAGAACACTGAAGCTTTCTTT. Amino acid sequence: CASSRDKNTEAFF.

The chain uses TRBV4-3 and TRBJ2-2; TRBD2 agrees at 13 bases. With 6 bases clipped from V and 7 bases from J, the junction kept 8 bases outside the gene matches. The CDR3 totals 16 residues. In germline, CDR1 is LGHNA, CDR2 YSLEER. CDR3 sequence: CASRLTSGGAGGELFF. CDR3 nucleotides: TGCGCCAGCAGGCTCACTAGCGGGGGGGCCGGCGGGGAGCTGTTTTTT.

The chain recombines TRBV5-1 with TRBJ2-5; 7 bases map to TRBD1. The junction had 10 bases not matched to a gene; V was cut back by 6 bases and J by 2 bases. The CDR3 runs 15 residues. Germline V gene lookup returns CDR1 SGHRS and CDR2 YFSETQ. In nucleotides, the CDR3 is TGCGCCAGCACGCTCCTGACAGGGCAACAAGAGACCCAGTACTTC. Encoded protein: CASTLLTGQQETQYF. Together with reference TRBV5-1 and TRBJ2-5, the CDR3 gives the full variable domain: KAGVTQTPRYLIKTRGQQVTLSCSPISGHRSVSWYQQTPGQGLQFLFEYFSETQRNKGNFPGRFSGRQFSNSRSEMNVSTLELGDSALYLCASTLLTGQQETQYFGPGTRLLVL.

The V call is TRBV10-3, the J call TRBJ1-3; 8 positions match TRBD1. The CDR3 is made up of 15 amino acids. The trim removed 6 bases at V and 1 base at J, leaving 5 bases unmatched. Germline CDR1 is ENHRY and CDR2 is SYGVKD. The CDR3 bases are TGTGCCATCAGGGCGGACAGGGAGTCTGGAAACACCATATATTTT. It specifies CAIRADRESGNTIYF.

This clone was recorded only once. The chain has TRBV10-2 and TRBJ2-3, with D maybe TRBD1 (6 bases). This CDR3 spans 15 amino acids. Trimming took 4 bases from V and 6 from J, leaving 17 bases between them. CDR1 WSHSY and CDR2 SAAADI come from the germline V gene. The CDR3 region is CASSGLRTEGDTQYF. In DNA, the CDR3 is TGCGCCAGCAGTGGGTTGAGGACAGAGGGGGATACGCAGTATTTT.

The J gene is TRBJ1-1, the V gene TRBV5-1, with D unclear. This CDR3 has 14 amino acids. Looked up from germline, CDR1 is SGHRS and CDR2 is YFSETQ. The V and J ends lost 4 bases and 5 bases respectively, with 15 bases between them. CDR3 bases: TGCGCCAGCAGCCCTGGCAGCGGTGAGACTGAAGCTTTCTTT. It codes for CASSPGSGETEAFF. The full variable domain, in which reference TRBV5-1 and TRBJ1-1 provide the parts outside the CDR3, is KAGVTQTPRYLIKTRGQQVTLSCSPISGHRSVSWYQQTPGQGLQFLFEYFSETQRNKGNFPGRFSGRQFSNSRSEMNVSTLELGDSALYLCASSPGSGETEAFFGQGTRLTVV.

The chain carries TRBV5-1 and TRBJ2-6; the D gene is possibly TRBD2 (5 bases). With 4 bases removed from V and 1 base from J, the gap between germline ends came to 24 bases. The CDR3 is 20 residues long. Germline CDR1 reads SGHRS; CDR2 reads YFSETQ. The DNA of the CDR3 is TGCGCCAGCAGCCCAAGGCAGCGGAATGCCTACCAATCTGGGGCCAACGTCCTGACTTTC. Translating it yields CASSPRQRNAYQSGANVLTF. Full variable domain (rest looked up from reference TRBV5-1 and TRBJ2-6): KAGVTQTPRYLIKTRGQQVTLSCSPISGHRSVSWYQQTPGQGLQFLFEYFSETQRNKGNFPGRFSGRQFSNSRSEMNVSTLELGDSALYLCASSPRQRNAYQSGANVLTFGAGSRLTVL.

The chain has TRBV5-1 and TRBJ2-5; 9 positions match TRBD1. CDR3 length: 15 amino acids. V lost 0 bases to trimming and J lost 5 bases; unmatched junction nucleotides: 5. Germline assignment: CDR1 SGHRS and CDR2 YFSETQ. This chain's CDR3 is CASSLVGQGTETQYF. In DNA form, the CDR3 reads TGCGCCAGCAGCTTGGTGGGACAGGGAACTGAGACCCAGTACTTC.

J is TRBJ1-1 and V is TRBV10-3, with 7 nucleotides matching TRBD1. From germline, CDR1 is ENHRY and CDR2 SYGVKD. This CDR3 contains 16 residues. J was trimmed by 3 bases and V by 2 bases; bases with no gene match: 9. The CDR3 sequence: CAISEPNRGRDTEAFF. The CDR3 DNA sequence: TGTGCCATCAGTGAGCCCAACAGGGGAAGGGACACTGAAGCTTTCTTT.

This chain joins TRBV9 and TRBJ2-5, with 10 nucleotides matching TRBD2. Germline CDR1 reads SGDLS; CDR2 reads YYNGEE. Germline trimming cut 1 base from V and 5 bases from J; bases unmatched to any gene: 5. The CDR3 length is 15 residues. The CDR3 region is CASSVTTSGAETQYF. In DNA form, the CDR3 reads TGTGCCAGCAGCGTAACTACTAGCGGGGCTGAGACCCAGTACTTC.

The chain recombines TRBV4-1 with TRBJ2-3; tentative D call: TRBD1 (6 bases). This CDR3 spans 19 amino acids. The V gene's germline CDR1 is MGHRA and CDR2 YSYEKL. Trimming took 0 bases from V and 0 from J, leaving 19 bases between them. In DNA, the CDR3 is TGCGCCAGCAGCCAAGACCTAATCAGGGGATACGCTAGCACAGATACGCAGTATTTT. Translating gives CASSQDLIRGYASTDTQYF.

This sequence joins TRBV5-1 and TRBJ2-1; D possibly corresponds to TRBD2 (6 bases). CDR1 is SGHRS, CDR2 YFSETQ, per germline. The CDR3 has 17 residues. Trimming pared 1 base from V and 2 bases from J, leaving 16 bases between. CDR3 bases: TGCGCCAGCAGCTTGACGGGAGCCGGGGCTGCCTACAATGAGCAGTTCTTC. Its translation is CASSLTGAGAAYNEQFF.

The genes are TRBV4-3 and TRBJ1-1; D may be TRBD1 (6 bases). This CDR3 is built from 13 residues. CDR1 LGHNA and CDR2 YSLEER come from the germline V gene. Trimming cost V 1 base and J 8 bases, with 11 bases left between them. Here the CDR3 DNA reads TGCGCCAGCAGCCAAGGGAGGGGGGGAGAAGCTTTCTTT. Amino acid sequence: CASSQGRGGEAFF.

The CDR3 spells CASSRTPLPSGGVEETQYF. In DNA form, the CDR3 reads TGCGCCAGCAGCCGGACGCCTCTACCTAGCGGGGGAGTGGAAGAGACCCAGTACTTC. The genes are TRBV4-1 and TRBJ2-5; 10 nucleotides agree with TRBD2. In germline, CDR1 is MGHRA, CDR2 YSYEKL. The CDR3 covers 19 residues. V was clipped by 4 bases and J by 3 bases; unmatched bases: 17.

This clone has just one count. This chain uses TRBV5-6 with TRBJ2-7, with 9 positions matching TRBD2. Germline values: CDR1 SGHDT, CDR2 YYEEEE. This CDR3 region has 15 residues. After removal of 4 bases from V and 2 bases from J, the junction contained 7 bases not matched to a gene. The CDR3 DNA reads TGTGCCAGCAGCGCCTTAGCGGGGGAGCCCTACGAGCAGTACTTC. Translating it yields CASSALAGEPYEQYF.

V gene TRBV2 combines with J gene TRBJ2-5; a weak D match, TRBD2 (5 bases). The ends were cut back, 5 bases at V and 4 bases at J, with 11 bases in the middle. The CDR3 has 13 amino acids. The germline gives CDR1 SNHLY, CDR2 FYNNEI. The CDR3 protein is CASSFGDGETQYF. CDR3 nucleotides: TGTGCCAGCAGTTTCGGGGATGGAGAGACCCAGTACTTC.